Listed here is a single TCR beta chain. Its antigen is currently unknown. The method was immunoSEQ multiplex PCR; TCRdb's version includes in-frame clones alone and lacks a portion of them. The sample contains 40,000 to 65,000 clones, about 88% of which appear only once. The entry originates in a study of OX40 agonist ivuxolimab in advanced cancers. General observations from the study: Not determined was the antigen specificity of the expanded peripheral T cells.

Sampling of blood occurred at baseline, cycle 4 day 1, and cycle 7 day 1. The TCR originated in an adult with an advanced solid tumor such as melanoma, head and neck, liver or kidney cancer. Sequences were derived from CD4+ or CD8+ T cells sorted from blood, sampled in a trial of the OX40 agonist ivuxolimab.

The CDR3 sequence is CAWSLEGFMGGYTF. CDR3 in DNA: TGTGCCTGGAGCCTAGAGGGGTTTATGGGTGGCTACACCTTC. V is TRBV30 and J is TRBJ1-2; tentative D call: TRBD1 (5 bases). The CDR3 totals 14 residues. Deletions cut 3 bases from V and 7 bases from J, with 18 bases between. CDR1 is GTSNPN and CDR2 is SVGIG in the germline V gene (reference sequence).